The sequence of this T cell receptor (beta chain) was determined in a study of T-cell memory formation after mild COVID-19. TCRdb processed the 5' RACE reads anew with MiXCR; each CDR3 protein has one entry. The sample contains about 350,000 distinct CDR3 sequences, roughly an eighth of which appear only once. The CDR3 totals 19 residues. The trim removed 1 base at V and 0 bases at J, leaving 10 bases unmatched. The germline gives CDR1 LGHNA, CDR2 YNFKEQ. The specimen was PBMCs or a T cell subset sorted from them (not recorded which). This chain joins TRBV4-2 and TRBJ2-2; the match to TRBD2 covers 8 bases. The clonotype originates from a man aged 18-30 years who had mild COVID-19 (a few samples of this study predate the infection). Cell type and time point are not known. This chain's CDR3 is CASSQGGGRGDPNTGELFF. In DNA, the CDR3 is TGTGCCAGCAGCCAAGGCGGGGGGCGGGGGGACCCGAACACCGGGGAGCTGTTTTTT.